This T cell receptor (beta chain) was retrieved from a study of T cell responses to AZD1222 COVID-19 vaccine. Points from the study as a whole: There were mostly white British donors and more females than males, and clonal diversity was possibly underestimated. Along spike, vaccine-associated CD4 TCRs were found throughout, with dominance at 160-218 and 743-854. Repertoires were collected only later (after the peak T cell response had occurred). An increase in Spike-specific TCR breadth and depth was observed after two AZD1222 doses.

Germline CDR1 and CDR2: MDHEN and SYDVKM. V was cut by 6 bases and J by 5 bases, with 14 bases left in between. The CDR3 has 14 amino acids. Assay: immunoSEQ multiplex PCR; the TCRdb copy retains only in-frame clones and omits some. The profile shows 110,000 to 150,000 clones, over 90% of them singletons. On this clone: Its antigen is not known.

This clonotype was obtained from an adult in good health. Sequencing used peripheral blood, obtained on day 0 of MenACWY control vaccination. The rearrangement links TRBV28 to TRBJ1-5, with D possibly TRBD1 on 5 matching bases. Here the CDR3 reads CASSQGLGYQPQHF. Written as DNA, the CDR3 is TGTGCCAGCAGCCAGGGATTGGGTTATCAGCCCCAGCATTTT.